The clone carrying this T cell receptor (beta chain) was observed many times. What it binds is unknown. This specimen comes from a study of T cells in Graves' hyperthyroidism and ophthalmopathy. Study-level points and caveats: Blood also showed most of the thyroid clonotypes that were expanded above 0.001.

Clinical symptoms, serum thyroxine and TRAb, thyroid ultrasound and orbital computed tomography were used for the diagnoses. RNA transcripts were the template for amplifying TCR beta CDR3 regions. HTBI primers were employed in a first-round RT-PCR of the TCR CDR3. Using its own MiXCR run on the multiplex PCR reads, TCRdb lists one record per CDR3 protein. This sample has nearly 600,000 distinct CDR3 sequences, with about 15% found just once. Per the germline V gene, CDR1 is GTSNPN and CDR2 is SVGIG (reference sequence). The ends were cut back, 1 base at V and 0 bases at J, with 12 bases in the middle. The CDR3 spans 15 residues.

Sequenced sample: blood. J is TRBJ1-1 and V is TRBV30, with D uncertain. This receptor was obtained from a woman in her thirties with Graves' hyperthyroidism that later progressed to Graves' ophthalmopathy. The CDR3 DNA follows: TGTGCCTGGAGTGCCCCCCAGGTCATGAACACTGAAGCTTTCTTT. Translated: CAWSAPQVMNTEAFF.